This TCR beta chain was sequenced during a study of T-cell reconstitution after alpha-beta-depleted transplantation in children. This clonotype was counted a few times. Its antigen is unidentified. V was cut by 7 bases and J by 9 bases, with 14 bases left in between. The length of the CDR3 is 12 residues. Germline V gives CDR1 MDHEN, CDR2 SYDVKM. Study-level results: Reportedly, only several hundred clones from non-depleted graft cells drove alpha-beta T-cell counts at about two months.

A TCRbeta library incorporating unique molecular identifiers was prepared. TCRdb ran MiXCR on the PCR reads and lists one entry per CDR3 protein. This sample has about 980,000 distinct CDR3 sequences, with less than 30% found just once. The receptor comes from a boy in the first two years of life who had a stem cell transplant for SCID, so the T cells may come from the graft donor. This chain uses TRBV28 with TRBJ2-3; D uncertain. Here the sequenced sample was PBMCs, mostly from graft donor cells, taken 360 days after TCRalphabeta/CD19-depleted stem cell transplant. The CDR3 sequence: CASTSLERTQYF. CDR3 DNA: TGTGCCAGCACTTCCCTAGAAAGGACGCAGTATTTT.